This entry is about one TCR beta chain. The antigen is undetermined. The sample comes from a study of shared clonotypes between healthy human individuals. Study results and caveats: Generation of non-shared clonotypes was less probable than generation of clonotypes shared by all four donors.

The CDR3 extends over 15 amino acids. V lost 5 bases to trimming and J lost 8 bases; unmatched junction nucleotides: 5. Per germline, CDR1 SNHLY and CDR2 FYNNEI. As originally analysed: Filtering differed because ImmunoSEQ produced junction-only sequences that carried no quality scores. The method was immunoSEQ multiplex PCR; TCRdb's version includes in-frame clones alone and lacks a portion of them. V and J calls and clone size are given by that table; D and trimming were obtained from the DNA. The data show 2 million to 3 million clones, approximately 93% seen once. The TCR was taken from a young man in good health. Some clones in this sample may be carry-over from other donors' samples. The V gene is TRBV2, the J gene TRBJ2-1; 14 bases are a match to TRBD2. Sequencing was performed on naive CD4+ T cells from PBMCs. Subset here: CD45RA+ positively selected. CDR3 residues: CASSQTSGRVDEQFF. The CDR3 region has the DNA TGTGCCAGCAGTCAGACTAGCGGGAGGGTCGATGAGCAGTTCTTC.